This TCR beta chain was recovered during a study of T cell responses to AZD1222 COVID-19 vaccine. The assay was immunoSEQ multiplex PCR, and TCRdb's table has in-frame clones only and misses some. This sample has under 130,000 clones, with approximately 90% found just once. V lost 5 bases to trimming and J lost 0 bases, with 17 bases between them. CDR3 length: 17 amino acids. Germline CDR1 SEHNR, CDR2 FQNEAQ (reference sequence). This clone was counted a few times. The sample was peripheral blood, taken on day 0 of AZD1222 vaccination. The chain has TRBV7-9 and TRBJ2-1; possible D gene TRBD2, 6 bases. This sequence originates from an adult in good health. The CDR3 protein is CASSPPPRDRSYNEQFF. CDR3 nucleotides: TGTGCCAGCAGCCCTCCGCCGCGGGATCGCTCCTACAATGAGCAGTTCTTC.